The 17 T cell receptor beta chains reported below all come from one sample, sequenced in a study of OX40 agonist ivuxolimab in advanced cancers. Assay used: immunoSEQ multiplex PCR; TCRdb lists only in-frame clones, some missing. This sample has fewer than 85,000 clones, with approximately 90% found just once. The input for sequencing was CD4+ or CD8+ T cells sorted from blood, taken in a trial of the OX40 agonist ivuxolimab. The receptors come from an adult with an advanced solid tumor such as melanoma, head and neck, liver or kidney cancer.

The rearrangement uses TRBV11-3 and TRBJ1-1; 11 nucleotides line up with TRBD1. This CDR3 comprises 15 residues. Germline-derived CDR1 and CDR2 are SGHNT and YENEEA. V lost 5 bases to trimming and J lost 5 bases; unmatched junction nucleotides: 7. The CDR3 region has the DNA TGTGCCAGCAGCCCTCGGGACAGGGGGAGAACTGAAGCTTTCTTT. Its protein product is CASSPRDRGRTEAFF.

The CDR3 spells CASSPARLAAYNEQFF. In DNA, the CDR3 is TGTGCCAGCAGTCCCGCCCGACTAGCGGCGTACAATGAGCAGTTCTTC. This chain uses TRBV28 with TRBJ2-1, with 9 bases matching TRBD2. The CDR3 is made up of 16 amino acids. Trimming at V came to 5 bases and at J to 4 bases, leaving 9 bases not matched to a gene. From germline, CDR1 is MDHEN and CDR2 SYDVKM.

The rearrangement joins TRBV4-1 to TRBJ1-3; 7 positions agree with TRBD1. V lost 0 bases, J lost 1 base, and 12 bases stayed unmatched. CDR3 length: 19 residues. Germline assignment: CDR1 MGHRA and CDR2 YSYEKL. The CDR3 loop is CASSQDRTGRGGSGNTIYF. CDR3 coding DNA: TGCGCCAGCAGCCAAGATCGGACCGGCAGGGGGGGGTCTGGAAACACCATATATTTT.

This clone was counted a single time. The chain uses TRBV4-1 and TRBJ2-6, with D possibly TRBD1 on 6 matching bases. Germline V gene lookup returns CDR1 MGHRA and CDR2 YSYEKL. The V end was cut by 0 bases, the J end by 2 bases, with 11 bases between. The CDR3 runs to 17 residues. CDR3 sequence (DNA): TGCGCCAGCAGCCAAGATCCTAGGGGGACTGGGGCCAACGTCCTGACTTTC. Translating gives CASSQDPRGTGANVLTF.

The chain links TRBV28 to TRBJ1-1; tentative D call: TRBD1 (5 bases). In germline, CDR1 is MDHEN, CDR2 SYDVKM. V lost 5 bases and J lost 5, with 24 bases in between. This CDR3 has 17 amino acids. CDR3 nucleotides: TGTGCCAGCAGTCTACAGTTTGGGGGTGACGGGTGGACTGAAGCTTTCTTT. This gives the protein CASSLQFGGDGWTEAFF.

V usage is TRBV5-4 and J usage is TRBJ2-4, with D perhaps assigned TRBD1 or TRBD2 (5 bases each). The length of the CDR3 is 15 residues. Trimming left V 0 bases short and J 0 bases short, with 7 bases between. Germline CDR1 SGHNT, CDR2 YYREEE (reference sequence). In nucleotides, the CDR3 is TGTGCCAGCAGCTTGGGGGGGTCAGCCAAAAACATTCAGTACTTC. This encodes CASSLGGSAKNIQYF.

This chain joins TRBV27 and TRBJ2-7, with 9 bases matching TRBD1. The ends lost 3 bases at V and 2 bases at J; junction bases unmatched: 5. The CDR3 runs 15 residues. Germline values: CDR1 MNHEY, CDR2 SMNVEV (reference sequence). In nucleotides, the CDR3 is TGTGCCAGCAGTTTCGACAGGGGGGGCCCCTACGAGCAGTACTTC. Protein product: CASSFDRGGPYEQYF.

CDR3 sequence reads: CASSPGQGADEAFF. For the CDR3, the DNA is TGTGCCAGCTCACCCGGTCAGGGGGCGGATGAAGCTTTCTTT. V and J are TRBV18 and TRBJ1-1; 8 nucleotides match TRBD1. Trimming took 3 bases from V and 7 from J; bases not matched to a gene: 7. This CDR3 comprises 14 residues. Germline V CDR1 and CDR2: KGHSH, LQKENI.

This clone has just one count. V gene TRBV5-1 combines with J gene TRBJ2-4; D remains ambiguous. Looked up from germline, CDR1 is SGHRS and CDR2 is YFSETQ. The CDR3 is 14 amino acids. The V and J ends lost 4 bases and 7 bases respectively, with 15 bases between them. The CDR3 loop reads CASSLQSDLNIQYF. DNA for the CDR3: TGCGCCAGCAGCCTCCAGTCTGACCTCAACATTCAGTACTTC.

The chain employs TRBV5-1 and TRBJ2-1; 9 nucleotides align to TRBD1. Germline assignment: CDR1 SGHRS and CDR2 YFSETQ. Unmatched junction bases numbered 14, after V lost 4 bases and J lost 6 bases. There are 17 residues in the CDR3. CDR3 amino acids: CASSQNPGTGSRNEQFF. DNA of the CDR3: TGCGCCAGCAGCCAGAATCCCGGGACAGGGTCCCGCAATGAGCAGTTCTTC.

This clone has a single count. The gene calls are TRBV18 and TRBJ1-2; D perhaps matches TRBD1 (5 bases). The V end lost 6 bases, the J end lost 5 bases, and 13 bases lay between the germline ends. Germline V gene sequence: CDR1 KGHSH, CDR2 LQKENI. This CDR3 comprises 13 residues. The chain's CDR3 is CASSTEGLYGYTF. The DNA of the CDR3 is TGTGCCAGCTCTACAGAGGGGTTGTATGGCTACACCTTC. Combining the CDR3 with reference TRBV18 and TRBJ1-2 gives the whole variable domain NAGVMQNPRHLVRRRGQEARLRCSPMKGHSHVYWYRQLPEEGLKFMVYLQKENIIDESGMPKERFSAEFPKEGPSILRIQQVVRGDSAAYFCASSTEGLYGYTFGSGTRLTVV.

This chain connects TRBV2 to TRBJ2-7; D may match TRBD1 or TRBD2 (5 bases each). CDR1 and CDR2 (germline): SNHLY, FYNNEI. V shed 6 bases and J shed 0 bases, with 12 bases lying between them. The CDR3 covers 14 residues. CDR3: CASSRDGYSYEQYF. The CDR3 nucleotides read TGTGCCAGCAGCCGGGACGGCTACTCCTACGAGCAGTACTTC. Supplemented by reference TRBV2 and TRBJ2-7, the full variable domain reads EPEVTQTPSHQVTQMGQEVILRCVPISNHLYFYWYRQILGQKVEFLVSFYNNEISEKSEIFDDQFSVERPDGSNFTLKIRSTKLEDSAMYFCASSRDGYSYEQYFGPGTRLTVT.

The chain carries TRBV7-2 and TRBJ2-5; D remains ambiguous. Germline V gene data show CDR1 as SGHTA and CDR2 as FQGNSA. V gave up 0 bases and J gave up 4 bases, with 9 bases separating them. CDR3 size: 14 residues. CDR3 in amino acids: CASSLAGPLETQYF. The CDR3, as DNA: TGTGCCAGCAGCTTAGCAGGACCACTAGAGACCCAGTACTTC.

This chain connects TRBV6-5 to TRBJ2-7, with no clear D. CDR3 length: 12 residues. Germline lookup yields CDR1 MNHEY and CDR2 SVGAGI. Trimming left V 7 bases short and J 2 bases short, with 9 bases between. The CDR3 sequence: CASTRPPYEQYF. CDR3 sequence (DNA): TGTGCCAGCACCCGACCCCCCTACGAGCAGTACTTC.

The chain employs TRBV14 and TRBJ2-2; D ambiguous. The CDR3 consists of 13 residues. Germline V CDR1 and CDR2: SGHDN, FVKESK. Trimming took off 4 bases at V and 8 bases at J, with 11 bases between the two ends. CDR3 sequence: CASSPRTQGELFF. The CDR3 DNA is TGTGCCAGCAGCCCTCGTACCCAGGGGGAGCTGTTTTTT.

V gene TRBV28 combines with J gene TRBJ1-3; the D is unclear. CDR1 is MDHEN and CDR2 is SYDVKM in the germline V gene. The V end was cut by 6 bases, the J end by 4 bases, with 7 bases between. The CDR3 length is 12 residues. In DNA form, the CDR3 reads TGTGCCAGCAGCCCAACAGGAAACACCATATATTTT. Translation: CASSPTGNTIYF.

The gene calls are TRBV23-1 and TRBJ2-2; 7 bases map to TRBD1. TRBV23-1 has ORF status, its function being uncertain. The CDR3 contains 13 residues. The CDR3 DNA reads TGCGCTAGGGGACAGAGGAACACCGGGGAGCTGTTTTTT. Translating it yields CARGQRNTGELFF.